This TCR beta chain emerged from a study of T cells after yellow fever vaccination. Study information: Fractions of limited cellularity were prepared by means of SMART-Seq v4 Ultra Low Input. Study-wide results and caveats: Clonotype sharing between CD4 and CD8 compartments was small. Though weaker, the secondary response peaked faster, on day 5 versus 15.

Worth noting for this clonotype: The antigen is unknown.

The germline gives CDR1 MNHEY, CDR2 SVGAGI. V shed 0 bases and J shed 7 bases, with 16 bases lying between them. The CDR3 runs to 17 residues. TCRdb passed the 5' RACE reads through MiXCR, listing each CDR3 protein once. The sample records about 220,000 distinct CDR3 sequences, 3% to 4% being singletons. The receptor was isolated from a young man who received the YFV17D yellow fever vaccine. The rearrangement joins TRBV6-5 to TRBJ1-6; D possibly corresponds to TRBD1 (6 bases). The input for sequencing was CD4+ T cells sorted from PBMCs, taken 10 days after the yellow fever booster vaccination. CDR3 in amino acids: CASSYSVGGLLNSPLHF. DNA for the CDR3: TGTGCCAGCAGTTACTCTGTGGGGGGCCTACTCAATTCACCCCTCCACTTT.